This passage covers 21 T cell receptor beta chains from one sample sequenced in a study of cytomegalovirus exposure and HLA in healthy donors. This PCR relied on a set of 60 Vbeta primers and 13 Jbeta primers. Libraries were prepared by immunoSEQ multiplex PCR; TCRdb keeps only in-frame clonotypes and omits some of them. The table has about 130,000 clones, over 70% seen once. The sample was PBMCs. The receptor source for this set is a man aged 18 to 29 in good health and CMV-seropositive.

This clone was observed a handful of times. The CDR3: CASSGQGRNTEAFF. DNA for the CDR3: TGTGCCAGCAGTGGACAGGGTAGGAACACTGAAGCTTTCTTT. The rearrangement links TRBV2 to TRBJ1-1; 7 nucleotides match TRBD1. Per germline, CDR1 SNHLY and CDR2 FYNNEI. The CDR3 has 14 residues. V was clipped by 4 bases and J by 1 base; unmatched bases: 3.

Comments on this clone: Other nucleotide sequences in the sample specify the same CDR3. This chain links TRBV9 with TRBJ1-3, with D unclear. Trimming cost V 0 bases and J 0 bases, with 4 bases left between them. Germline lookup yields CDR1 SGDLS and CDR2 YYNGEE. This CDR3 is built from 14 residues. The CDR3 loop reads CASSVGSSGNTIYF. The CDR3 nucleotides are TGTGCCAGCAGCGTAGGGAGCTCTGGAAACACCATATATTTT.

This clone was detected only once. The chain recombines TRBV2 with TRBJ1-2, with 8 bases fitting TRBD1. Germline V gene lookup returns CDR1 SNHLY and CDR2 FYNNEI. The CDR3 is made up of 14 amino acids. The trim removed 6 bases at V and 8 bases at J, leaving 11 bases unmatched. The CDR3 loop reads CASRKGTGRDGYTF. The CDR3 DNA sequence: TGTGCCAGCAGGAAGGGGACAGGCAGGGACGGCTACACCTTC.

This clone was recorded once. The chain recombines TRBV7-2 with TRBJ2-3, with 7 positions matching TRBD2. Germline CDR1 reads SGHTA; CDR2 reads FQGNSA. The CDR3 is 17 residues long. Trimming removed 5 bases from V and 1 base from J; junction bases left unmatched: 12. CDR3 nucleotide sequence: TGTGCCAGCAGCCCCCAAGGTGGGGGGGAAGGCACAGATACGCAGTATTTT. Translation: CASSPQGGGEGTDTQYF.

The chain joins TRBV6-5 to TRBJ2-2; weak D call: TRBD1 (6 bases). From germline, CDR1 is MNHEY and CDR2 SVGAGI. Trimming stripped 6 bases from V and 1 base from J, with 12 bases between. The CDR3 consists of 15 residues. The CDR3, as DNA: TGTGCCAGCAGCCAGGGACACCTGAACACCGGGGAGCTGTTTTTT. This codes for CASSQGHLNTGELFF.

This chain links TRBV5-5 with TRBJ1-2, with 7 bases fitting TRBD1. This CDR3 is built from 16 residues. V gave up 0 bases and J gave up 6 bases; unmatched junction bases: 11. Germline V gives CDR1 SGHKS, CDR2 YYEKEE (reference sequence). The DNA of the CDR3 is TGTGCCAGCAGCTTGGTTGGAGGGGGCCAGTTTGATGGCTACACCTTC. This encodes CASSLVGGGQFDGYTF. Variable domain in full (rest from reference TRBV5-5 and TRBJ1-2): DAGVTQSPTHLIKTRGQQVTLRCSPISGHKSVSWYQQVLGQGPQFIFQYYEKEERGRGNFPDRFSARQFPNYSSELNVNALLLGDSALYLCASSLVGGGQFDGYTFGSGTRLTVV.

The rearrangement uses TRBV5-1 and TRBJ2-3, with 11 bases matching TRBD2. CDR1 is SGHRS, CDR2 YFSETQ, per germline. This CDR3 region has 16 residues. The V segment lost 1 base and the J segment 0 bases; nucleotides outside the gene matches: 1. CDR3 amino acids: CASSLTSGSSTDTQYF. The CDR3 DNA sequence: TGCGCCAGCAGCTTGACTAGCGGGAGTAGCACAGATACGCAGTATTTT.

The rearrangement joins TRBV11-2 to TRBJ2-7, with no clear D. Trimming took off 0 bases at V and 6 bases at J, with 12 bases between the two ends. Germline CDR1 reads SGHAT; CDR2 reads FQNNGV. The CDR3 extends over 14 amino acids. The CDR3: CASSLDLGLGEQYF. The CDR3 nucleotides are TGTGCCAGCAGCTTAGATCTAGGCTTGGGCGAGCAGTACTTC.

This chain uses TRBV29-1 with TRBJ2-3; TRBD1 matches 9 bases. V shed 7 bases, J shed 2 bases, and the junction held 7 bases outside the gene matches. From germline, CDR1 is SQVTM and CDR2 ANQGSEA. There are 14 residues in the CDR3. Here the CDR3 reads CSASVQGATDTQYF. CDR3 DNA sequence: TGCAGCGCCAGCGTACAGGGGGCCACAGATACGCAGTATTTT.

The chain uses TRBV5-1 and TRBJ2-5, with 9 bases aligning to TRBD1. Trimming at V came to 6 bases and at J to 3 bases, leaving 6 bases not matched to a gene. The CDR3 covers 14 residues. Germline values: CDR1 SGHRS, CDR2 YFSETQ. The CDR3 bases are TGCGCCAGCACGACGACAGGGGGGGAAGAGACCCAGTACTTC. This translates into CASTTTGGEETQYF.

The chain uses TRBV30 and TRBJ2-1; 7 bases line up with TRBD2. CDR3 size: 14 residues. Germline-derived CDR1 and CDR2 are GTSNPN and SVGIG (reference sequence). Trimming at V came to 2 bases and at J to 7 bases, leaving 8 bases not matched to a gene. This CDR3 reads CAWSTSGGSNEQFF. As DNA, the CDR3 is TGTGCCTGGAGTACCTCGGGAGGATCTAATGAGCAGTTCTTC.

V gene TRBV19 combines with J gene TRBJ1-5; D possibly corresponds to TRBD1 (6 bases). The CDR3 totals 16 residues. The germline V gene encodes CDR1 LNHDA and CDR2 SQIVND (reference sequence). Trimming stripped 1 base from V and 7 bases from J, with 17 bases between. The CDR3 here is CASSIGMTRTGQPQHF. CDR3 nucleotide sequence: TGTGCCAGTAGTATAGGCATGACCCGAACAGGGCAGCCCCAGCATTTT.

This chain links TRBV19 with TRBJ1-1; D is possibly TRBD1 (5 bases). V was shortened by 3 bases and J by 0 bases, with 11 bases between the two germline ends. The CDR3 sequence is 15 residues long. Germline CDR1 reads LNHDA; CDR2 reads SQIVND (reference sequence). CDR3 coding DNA: TGTGCCAGTAGTATTTCGACAGAGATGAACACTGAAGCTTTCTTT. This gives the protein CASSISTEMNTEAFF.

This clone has only one observation. The chain employs TRBV10-3 and TRBJ1-1, with D perhaps matching TRBD1 (5 bases). V was clipped by 6 bases and J by 5 bases, with 13 bases between them. This CDR3 contains 13 residues. Germline-derived CDR1 and CDR2 are ENHRY and SYGVKD. The CDR3 sequence is CAISPRGGTEAFF. DNA for the CDR3: TGTGCCATCAGCCCTAGGGGAGGGACTGAAGCTTTCTTT.

The chain uses TRBV9 and TRBJ2-3; TRBD2 matches at 10 bases. V dropped 0 bases and J dropped 1; count of bases not matched to a gene: 2. The germline V gene has CDR1 SGDLS and CDR2 YYNGEE. The CDR3 is made up of 16 amino acids. CDR3 protein: CASSVGAGGRTDTQYF. CDR3 coding DNA: TGTGCCAGCAGCGTAGGAGCGGGGGGGCGCACAGATACGCAGTATTTT.

The CDR3: CARAGLAGAEQFF. In DNA, the CDR3 is TGTGCCAGGGCTGGACTAGCGGGAGCTGAGCAGTTCTTC. The chain uses TRBV27 and TRBJ2-1, with 13 bases matching TRBD2. This CDR3 has 13 residues. Germline loops: CDR1 MNHEY, CDR2 SMNVEV (reference sequence). Trimming at V came to 9 bases and at J to 9 bases, leaving 5 bases not matched to a gene.

The chain couples TRBV5-1 to TRBJ2-7; 7 bases match TRBD2. The CDR3 runs to 15 residues. V gave up 2 bases and J gave up 6 bases; unmatched junction bases: 11. The germline V gene has CDR1 SGHRS and CDR2 YFSETQ. This CDR3 reads CASSFAGALGLEQYF. The CDR3 bases are TGCGCCAGCAGCTTTGCGGGAGCGCTTGGTCTCGAGCAGTACTTC. Full variable domain (missing parts from reference TRBV5-1 and TRBJ2-7): KAGVTQTPRYLIKTRGQQVTLSCSPISGHRSVSWYQQTPGQGLQFLFEYFSETQRNKGNFPGRFSGRQFSNSRSEMNVSTLELGDSALYLCASSFAGALGLEQYFGPGTRLTVT.

V is TRBV9 and J is TRBJ1-1; 7 positions agree with TRBD1. The CDR3 spans 16 residues. Unmatched junction bases numbered 14, after V lost 3 bases and J lost 6 bases. Germline V lookup: CDR1 SGDLS, CDR2 YYNGEE. CDR3 region: CASSARERTGASEAFF. The CDR3 DNA follows: TGTGCCAGCAGCGCTAGAGAGCGGACAGGTGCCTCTGAAGCTTTCTTT.

This sequence joins TRBV19 and TRBJ1-2; possible D gene TRBD1, 5 bases. From germline, CDR1 is LNHDA and CDR2 SQIVND (reference sequence). Trimming took 6 bases from V and 3 from J, leaving 26 bases between them. The CDR3 has 18 residues. CDR3: CASSAIAGGGQPYYGYTF. CDR3 DNA sequence: TGTGCCAGTAGCGCCATTGCCGGGGGAGGTCAACCATACTATGGCTACACCTTC.

J is TRBJ2-5 and V is TRBV9; D remains unclear. V lost 0 bases and J lost 4, with 10 bases in between. Germline values: CDR1 SGDLS, CDR2 YYNGEE. The CDR3 is 14 amino acids. The CDR3 nucleotides are TGTGCCAGCAGCGTAGGTAGCCTAATAGAGACCCAGTACTTC. Translating it yields CASSVGSLIETQYF.

The chain uses TRBV7-6 and TRBJ1-3; 8 bases agree with TRBD1. The V gene's germline CDR1 is SGHVS and CDR2 FNYEAQ. This CDR3 has 17 residues. The V gene end was trimmed by 6 bases and the J gene end by 1 base; junction bases not matched to a gene: 11. The CDR3 DNA reads TGTGCCAGCAGGCGCGTTACAGGGGGATCGTCTGGAAACACCATATATTTT. This sequence encodes CASRRVTGGSSGNTIYF.